This T cell receptor beta chain was recorded in a study of shared clonotypes between healthy human individuals. About this clone itself: What it binds is not known. Different DNA sequences within this sample yield the same CDR3.

Overall study findings and caveats: Some naive CD4 clonotypes, 4% to 6%, turned up in common across a few donors.

The CDR3 covers 14 residues. Looked up from germline, CDR1 is SGHRS and CDR2 is YFSETQ. Between the trimmed V and J ends, which lost 0 bases and 4 bases, there was a span of 10 bases. TCRdb's copy holds only in-frame clones and misses some; the assay was immunoSEQ multiplex PCR. The table lists some 2,500,000 clones, over 85% of them singletons. The sequenced sample consisted of naive CD4+ T cells from PBMCs. Documented subset: CD45RA+ positively selected. V usage is TRBV5-1 and J usage is TRBJ1-2, with D perhaps matching TRBD1 (5 bases). The source of this sequence is a man younger than 30 in good health. Some clones in this sample may be carry-over from other donors' samples. The CDR3 nucleotides read TGCGCCAGCAGCTTGGGGGACGGTTTCTATGGCTACACCTTC. Its protein product is CASSLGDGFYGYTF.